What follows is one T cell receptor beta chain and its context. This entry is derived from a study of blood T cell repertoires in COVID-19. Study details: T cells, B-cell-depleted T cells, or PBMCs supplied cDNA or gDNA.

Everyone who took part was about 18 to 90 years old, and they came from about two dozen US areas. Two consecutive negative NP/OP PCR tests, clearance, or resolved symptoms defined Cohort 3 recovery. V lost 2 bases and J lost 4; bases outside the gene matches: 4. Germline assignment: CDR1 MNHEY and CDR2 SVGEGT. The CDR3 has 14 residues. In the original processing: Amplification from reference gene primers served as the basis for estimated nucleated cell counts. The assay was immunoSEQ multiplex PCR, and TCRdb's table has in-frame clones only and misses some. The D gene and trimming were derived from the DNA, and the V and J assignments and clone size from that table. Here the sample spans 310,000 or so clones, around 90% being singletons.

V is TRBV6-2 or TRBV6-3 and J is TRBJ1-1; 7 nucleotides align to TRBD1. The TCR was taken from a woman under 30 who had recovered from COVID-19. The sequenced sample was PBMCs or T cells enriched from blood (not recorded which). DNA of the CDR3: TGTGCCAGCAGTTACAAGGGGGCGGTCACTGAAGCTTTCTTT. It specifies CASSYKGAVTEAFF.